The clone carrying this T cell receptor (beta chain) came up once. Antigen specificity is unknown. The data derive from a study of cytomegalovirus exposure and HLA in healthy donors. Study-level information: Roughly 180 million T cells yielded approximately 110 million unique TCR beta sequences in earlier analysis. Inside one of the first data releases sat about 85 million unique TCRs taken from HLA-typed donors.

Study-wide findings and caveats: The study put 150 to 200 TCR beta chains on its list as cytomegalovirus-associated.

CDR3 length: 16 residues. Per germline, CDR1 SGHRS and CDR2 YFSETQ. V shed 0 bases and J 2 bases; nucleotides not matched to a gene: 1. The PCR contained 60 Vbeta and 13 Jbeta primers. Generated by immunoSEQ multiplex PCR, the TCRdb table keeps only in-frame clones and is missing some. The sample carries some 140,000 clones, around 72% recorded once. The specimen was PBMCs. The chain uses TRBV5-1 and TRBJ2-5, with TRBD2 identical over 13 bases. This TCR was sampled from a woman in her thirties or forties in good health and CMV-seronegative. The CDR3 nucleotides are TGCGCCAGCAGCTTGGAACTAGCGGGGGGGCAAGAGACCCAGTACTTC. Residues: CASSLELAGGQETQYF.